This paragraph reports one T cell receptor (beta chain). Its antigen remains undetermined. Within one base of it there is no much larger clone, and no base qualities were kept. The immunoSEQ hsTCRB v3.0 assay was used at survey level resolution for TRB variable region sequencing. The target sequencing depth for TRB was 40,000-50,000 T-cell genomes per sample. TRB libraries were pooled and sequenced on an Illumina MiSeq using a v3 150-cycle kit. The paper's data handling went like this. Analysis of repertoires was carried out in R inside a reproducible Nextflow workflow spanning QC, data transformation and analysis. LymphoSeq2, an R package for exploring AIRR-Seq data, was used to implement the custom analyses. A handful of samples that produced fewer than 5000 total TRB sequences were removed, so some 180 HIV repertoires were analyzed. Among the 200 or so HIV repertoires that were kept, under 60 were collected before ART initiation and roughly 130 were collected after ART initiation. Repertoires were downsampled to 5000 TRB nucleotide sequences, and summary statistics were averaged over 100 downsampling iterations. TRB sequences were retained for analysis only if CDR3 regions of at least seven amino acids were present. A Shannon entropy-derived clonality score and the Gini coefficient were used to measure diversity. In the repertoire networks, any two of the top 5000 CDR3 amino acid sequences were linked whenever the two sequences differed by an edit distance of one. For TRB CDR3 amino acid sequences, GLIPH2 was used to predict antigen specificity groups and MHC restriction. CDR3 amino acid sequences were matched against VDJdb and McPAS-TCR to flag known CMV, EBV, HIV or tissue antigen associations. Pre-ART, post-ART and control groups were compared with Wilcoxon signed-rank tests and Holm-Bonferroni correction. The source is immuneACCESS, and TCRdb retained only in-frame sequences with V and J called. Part of the clones is not carried over; for the studies checked, unresolved V genes explain less than half of this, and the remainder is unexplained. V, J and clone size were drawn from that table, and D and trimming were deduced from the DNA. This sample holds just under 35,000 clones; approximately 84% were observed only once. More than 4.5% of the sample goes to the ten largest clones.

These data are taken from a study of long-term antiretroviral therapy in people with HIV (dated by TCRdb to between 2021 and 2024). For the study in its entirety: Collection of the earliest samples took place about a decade ahead of the 2015 WHO recommendation for immediate ART, at a time when ART was typically delayed until CD4 counts fell. A retrospective serial study tested whether changes in peripheral blood TRB repertoire composition and diversity were associated with ART initiation and durable HIV suppression. A total of roughly 200 cryopreserved PBMC samples came from a few dozen adults with confirmed HIV infection and were collected serially over a mean of around 6 years (range 1-12). About 35% of the 30 participants with HIV were female. No cross-contamination during QIAcube processing turned up in test extractions that ran a monoclonal T-cell line alongside 25 to 35 polyclonal samples.

What the research found in general, with its limitations: Starting ART was linked to a significant rise in TRB diversity, yet even after long-term ART the diversity remained significantly lower than in transplant donor controls. At every time point, the repertoire was dominated by expanded TRB clones first identified before ART initiation, although this dominance fluctuated and, in many PLHIV, declined after ART. Narrower CDR3 length ranges were observed in HIV repertoires than in controls, and an antigen-experienced repertoire with only a slight naive shift after ART was suggested by the network structure. Inferences about post-ART repertoire changes were limited because no data were available on ART adherence, viral resistance or therapy changes. Samples dated from the mid-2000s to the late 2010s, and the ART regimens used may be less effective than current ones. Because pre-ART samples had limited cell numbers, profiling was done on unsorted PBMC rather than on sorted CD4+ and CD8+ T cells. Because PBMC availability was limited, only the TCR beta chain was sequenced, with no alpha chain pairing.

From the cysteine through the phenylalanine, the CDR3 covers 15 amino acids. Just CDR3 DNA is preserved here, 45 bases in frame from base 1. V was cut back by 1 base and J by 7 bases, leaving a gap of 17 bases between them. CDR1 and CDR2 are drawn from the germline V gene: SGHRS, YFSETQ. Inclusion was restricted to participants for whom at least one PBMC sample before ART initiation and at least two post-ART samples were available. Every participant with HIV received treatment in the United States of America. Before DNA extraction, cryopreserved samples of roughly 1-10 million PBMC were thawed and washed. At the time of the earliest PBMC sample for each participant with HIV, ages ranged from roughly 20 to 60 years. Each participant contributed PBMC samples from 1-4 timepoints before ART initiation and 2-8 timepoints after ART initiation, with a median of 7 samples. Serial HIV viral load, CD4+ T-cell count, ART history and demographic data were obtained for every participant. A Qiagen kit on a QIAcube was used to extract genomic DNA from unsorted PBMC, with samples processed in batches of 12.

This chain joins TRBV5-1 to TRBJ1-2; TRBD1 is perhaps the D gene, given 6 matching bases. The sequence came from a woman aged 25 to 45 with HIV. This specimen consisted of unsorted PBMCs, obtained approximately 2.9 years before starting antiretroviral therapy. This receptor has the CDR3 CASSLSYREVGGYTF. The DNA reads as follows: TGCGCCAGCAGCTTGTCTTACAGGGAGGTCGGTGGCTACACCTTC.